The 23 T cell receptor beta chains listed next were all sequenced from one sample in a study of blood T cell repertoires in COVID-19. Profiled with immunoSEQ multiplex PCR; TCRdb holds only in-frame clones, not every one. The sample consists of a few hundred thousand clones, around 84% of them appearing once. Sequences were obtained from peripheral blood. These receptor sequences come from a woman aged 18-29 years with acute or convalescent COVID-19.

This chain links TRBV3-1 (or the pseudogene TRBV3-2) with TRBJ1-6; 9 nucleotides align to TRBD1. This CDR3 contains 14 residues. Trimming at V came to 5 bases and at J to 8 bases, leaving 4 bases not matched to a gene. Looked up from germline, CDR1 is LGHDT and CDR2 is YNNKEL (reference sequence). CDR3 sequence reads: CASSARDRDSPLHF. In DNA, the CDR3 is TGTGCCAGCAGCGCCCGGGACAGGGATTCACCCCTCCACTTT.

CDR3 sequence reads: CASGPRLDSHEQFF. The CDR3 region has the DNA TGTGCTAGTGGTCCCCGGCTAGACTCACATGAGCAGTTCTTC. The gene calls are TRBV12-5 and TRBJ2-1; no clear D. V was clipped by 5 bases and J by 8 bases, with 16 bases between them. CDR1 and CDR2 (germline): LGHNT, FRNRAP. The CDR3 contains 14 residues.

The genes are TRBV19 and TRBJ1-2; the D gene is possibly TRBD1 (6 bases). V gave up 1 base and J gave up 1 base, with 16 bases separating them. The CDR3 has 17 amino acids. Per the germline V gene, CDR1 is LNHDA and CDR2 is SQIVND (reference sequence). As DNA, the CDR3 is TGTGCCAGTAGTATAGTGGGAACGACAGGCAATAACTATGGCTACACCTTC. Amino acids: CASSIVGTTGNNYGYTF. The full variable domain, rest sourced from reference TRBV19 and TRBJ1-2, is DGGITQSPKYLFRKEGQNVTLSCEQNLNHDAMYWYRQDPGQGLRLIYYSQIVNDFQKGDIAEGYSVSREKKESFPLTVTSAQKNPTAFYLCASSIVGTTGNNYGYTFGSGTRLTVV.

This chain joins TRBV6-5 and TRBJ2-7; no clear D. This CDR3 is 14 amino acids long. Germline values: CDR1 MNHEY, CDR2 SVGAGI. V was clipped by 7 bases and J by 6 bases, with 19 bases between them. This CDR3 reads CASKMTITPGEQYF. The CDR3 bases are TGTGCCAGCAAAATGACAATCACCCCAGGCGAGCAGTACTTC.

The chain is built from TRBV2 and TRBJ1-1; D remains unclear. The germline CDR1 and CDR2 sequences are SNHLY and FYNNEI. Trimming pared 3 bases from V and 1 base from J, leaving 6 bases between. The CDR3 spans 13 residues. DNA for the CDR3: TGTGCCAGCAGTGAGGGCCGGAACACTGAAGCTTTCTTT. Protein: CASSEGRNTEAFF. Complete variable domain (other parts from reference TRBV2 and TRBJ1-1): EPEVTQTPSHQVTQMGQEVILRCVPISNHLYFYWYRQILGQKVEFLVSFYNNEISEKSEIFDDQFSVERPDGSNFTLKIRSTKLEDSAMYFCASSEGRNTEAFFGQGTRLTVV.

The V call is TRBV1, the J call TRBJ2-1; the table's D call of TRBD1 was not tested on the DNA. TRBV1 is noted as a pseudogene. The CDR3 totals 16 residues. The CDR3 DNA reads as TGCACCAGCAGCCGACAACCAGGGTACTCCTACAATGAGCAGTTCTTC. Its protein is CTSSRQPGYSYNEQFF.

The rearrangement uses TRBV7-2 and TRBJ2-7; tentative D call: TRBD2 (5 bases). With 5 bases removed from V and 7 bases from J, the gap between germline ends came to 15 bases. Germline V CDR1 and CDR2: SGHTA, FQGNSA. The length of the CDR3 is 13 residues. CDR3 sequence reads: CASSLNPTGEQYF. The CDR3 DNA sequence: TGTGCCAGCAGCCTTAACCCCACGGGGGAGCAGTACTTC.

This clone came up a few times. The J gene is TRBJ2-7, the V gene TRBV7-9; 10 positions agree with TRBD2. Unmatched junction bases numbered 11, after V lost 6 bases and J lost 3 bases. The CDR3 consists of 16 residues. CDR1 SEHNR and CDR2 FQNEAQ come from the germline V gene (reference sequence). DNA of the CDR3: TGTGCCAGCAGTTACACAAGCGGGGGGGCGATCTACGAGCAGTACTTC. This encodes CASSYTSGGAIYEQYF. The full variable domain, in which reference TRBV7-9 and TRBJ2-7 provide the parts outside the CDR3, is DTGVSQNPRHKITKRGQNVTFRCDPISEHNRLYWYRQTLGQGPEFLTYFQNEAQLEKSRLLSDRFSAERPKGSFSTLEIQRTEQGDSAMYLCASSYTSGGAIYEQYFGPGTRLTVT.

The CDR3 protein is CASSSRTGPKNIQYF. As DNA, the CDR3 is TGTGCCAGCAGCTCGCGGACAGGGCCCAAAAACATTCAGTACTTC. V and J are TRBV21-1 and TRBJ2-4; the D segment call TRBD1 is taken from the table without a DNA check. TRBV21-1 is a listed pseudogene. The CDR3 length is 15 residues.

This clone was seen more than once but under ten times. The chain is built from TRBV6-6 and TRBJ2-2; 7 nucleotides match TRBD2. CDR1 is MNHNY, CDR2 SVGAGI, per germline (reference sequence). The V segment lost 5 bases and the J segment 3 bases; nucleotides outside the gene matches: 6. The CDR3 runs 15 residues. CDR3 in DNA: TGTGCCAGCAGTCCCCCGGGGAGGGACACCGGGGAGCTGTTTTTT. Protein sequence: CASSPPGRDTGELFF.

The rearrangement uses TRBV5-1 and TRBJ2-7, with TRBD2 as a possible D gene (5 bases). Per germline, CDR1 SGHRS and CDR2 YFSETQ. The CDR3 has 15 amino acids. V dropped 7 bases and J dropped 9 bases, with 26 bases sitting between them. Here the CDR3 reads CASRHVGLMFWGQYF. The CDR3 coding sequence is TGCGCCAGCCGTCACGTTGGACTCATGTTTTGGGGGCAGTACTTC.

V and J are TRBV5-6 and TRBJ2-2; 7 bases line up with TRBD2. The germline V gene encodes CDR1 SGHDT and CDR2 YYEEEE. This CDR3 contains 15 residues. J was trimmed by 3 bases and V by 2 bases; bases with no gene match: 4. CDR3 region: CASSLGLEDTGELFF. CDR3 nucleotides: TGTGCCAGCAGCTTAGGACTAGAGGACACCGGGGAGCTGTTTTTT. The full variable domain, in which reference TRBV5-6 and TRBJ2-2 provide the parts outside the CDR3, is DAGVTQSPTHLIKTRGQQVTLRCSPKSGHDTVSWYQQALGQGPQFIFQYYEEEERQRGNFPDRFSGHQFPNYSSELNVNALLLGDSALYLCASSLGLEDTGELFFGEGSRLTVL.

The rearrangement joins TRBV10-3 to TRBJ2-6; D remains ambiguous. The CDR3 length is 15 residues. Germline values: CDR1 ENHRY, CDR2 SYGVKD. V lost 3 bases and J 0 bases, leaving 6 bases between the germline ends. The CDR3 DNA reads TGTGCCATCAGTGAACAGATCTCTGGGGCCAACGTCCTGACTTTC. Its protein is CAISEQISGANVLTF.

In its sample, this clone was seen many times. V usage is TRBV28 and J usage is TRBJ2-5; the D gene is possibly TRBD1 (5 bases). There are 15 residues in the CDR3. V lost 2 bases and J lost 0, with 10 bases in between. Germline V CDR1 and CDR2: MDHEN, SYDVKM. CDR3: CASSLKGFYQETQYF. In nucleotides, the CDR3 is TGTGCCAGCAGTTTAAAGGGGTTTTACCAAGAGACCCAGTACTTC.

This clone was seen a single time. The chain employs TRBV21-1 and TRBJ1-1; the table calls TRBD1, which could not be checked here. TRBV21-1 is an annotated pseudogene. CDR3 length equals 17 residues. The CDR3 DNA is TGTGCCAGCAGCACACTGGGGGACATCGAGTGGATCACTGAAGCTTTCTTT. Translation: CASSTLGDIEWITEAFF.

The V and J genes are TRBV4-1 and TRBJ1-1; D gene ambiguous. V was trimmed by 2 bases and J by 3 bases, leaving 13 bases between them. The CDR3 sequence is 15 residues long. Germline V CDR1 and CDR2: MGHRA, YSYEKL. The CDR3 DNA is TGCGCCAGCAGCCAATCACACGGGTGGTACACTGAAGCTTTCTTT. Encoded protein: CASSQSHGWYTEAFF.

J is TRBJ1-5 and V is TRBV24-1; TRBD1 is a possible D gene (5 bases). The CDR3 runs 16 residues. V lost 4 bases and J lost 0, with 12 bases in between. Germline V gene lookup returns CDR1 KGHDR and CDR2 SFDVKD. In DNA form, the CDR3 reads TGTGCCACCAGTGACAGTACAGGTAATAGCAATCAGCCCCAGCATTTT. Its translation: CATSDSTGNSNQPQHF.

V and J are TRBV6-5 and TRBJ2-7; TRBD1 is a possible D gene (6 bases). V lost 8 bases and J lost 1, with 9 bases in between. The CDR3 totals 12 residues. Germline-derived CDR1 and CDR2 are MNHEY and SVGAGI. The DNA of the CDR3 is TGTGCCAGCTATACAGGGTCCTACGAGCAGTACTTC. This sequence encodes CASYTGSYEQYF.

V usage is TRBV6-2 or TRBV6-3 and J usage is TRBJ1-1; no firm D call. The V end was cut by 6 bases, the J end by 1 base, with 15 bases between. The CDR3 has 15 residues. Germline V lookup: CDR1 MNHEY, CDR2 SVGEGT. CDR3 sequence: CASSDSRPGNTEAFF. CDR3 bases: TGTGCCAGCAGCGATAGTAGGCCGGGGAACACTGAAGCTTTCTTT.

V gene TRBV9 combines with J gene TRBJ1-2; 7 bases line up with TRBD1. V shed 3 bases, J shed 8 bases, and the junction held 10 bases outside the gene matches. Germline CDR1 is SGDLS and CDR2 is YYNGEE. There are 14 residues in the CDR3. CDR3 coding DNA: TGTGCCAGCAGCGCCTCGACAGGGCATAAAGGCTACACCTTC. Protein product: CASSASTGHKGYTF. Full variable domain (outside the CDR3, taken from reference TRBV9 and TRBJ1-2): DSGVTQTPKHLITATGQRVTLRCSPRSGDLSVYWYQQSLDQGLQFLIQYYNGEERAKGNILERFSAQQFPDLHSELNLSSLELGDSALYFCASSASTGHKGYTFGSGTRLTVV.

This rearrangement joins TRBV19 to TRBJ1-5; 7 nucleotides line up with TRBD1. J gave up 0 bases and V 6 bases, and 11 bases lay outside the gene matches. CDR1 is LNHDA and CDR2 is SQIVND in the germline V gene (reference sequence). The CDR3 covers 17 residues. The CDR3 here is CASRPQRGTDSNQPQHF. The CDR3 DNA reads TGTGCCAGTAGGCCCCAACGGGGGACAGATAGCAATCAGCCCCAGCATTTT.

This chain uses TRBV9 with TRBJ2-7; 10 bases are shared with TRBD2. Germline CDR1 and CDR2: SGDLS and YYNGEE. V trimming: 0 bases; J trimming: 4 bases; junction bases outside the gene matches: 13. This CDR3 is 18 amino acids long. The CDR3 nucleotides read TGTGCCAGCAGCGTAGGACTGACTAGCGGGTTAACCTTTTACGAGCAGTACTTC. The encoded protein is CASSVGLTSGLTFYEQYF. The whole variable domain, remainder taken from reference TRBV9 and TRBJ2-7, is DSGVTQTPKHLITATGQRVTLRCSPRSGDLSVYWYQQSLDQGLQFLIQYYNGEERAKGNILERFSAQQFPDLHSELNLSSLELGDSALYFCASSVGLTSGLTFYEQYFGPGTRLTVT.

V and J are TRBV24-1 and TRBJ2-3; D may be TRBD2 (6 bases). The germline V and J ends were trimmed by 5 bases and 4 bases, with 24 bases remaining between them. This CDR3 has 18 residues. CDR1 is KGHDR, CDR2 SFDVKD, per germline. The CDR3 sequence is CATSAVTGRGGVPDTQYF. CDR3 coding DNA: TGTGCCACCAGTGCGGTGACTGGACGGGGAGGAGTTCCAGATACGCAGTATTTT.